The 24 T cell receptor beta chains given below trace back to one sample, sequenced in a study of vaccination and CD4 T cells after COVID-19. The antigens for these receptors are not known. Described treatment: approximately nine-day PBMC culture with coronavirus spike peptide pools or control peptides (ViraFEST assay). Researchers used the Oncomine TCR Beta short-read assay to sequence DNA from cultured CD4+ T cells. TCRdb re-called the PCR reads through MiXCR, storing one row per CDR3 protein. There are 8,500 to 11,000 distinct CDR3 sequences in the sample; approximately 64% occur only once, and 27% lies in the top ten. Sequenced input: CD4+ T cells from blood, cultured in vitro. These receptors were taken from a human donor who had recovered from COVID-19.

In this sample, this clonotype is medium-sized. The chain combines TRBV7-9 with TRBJ1-4; tentatively, D is TRBD1 (5 bases). This CDR3 region has 14 residues. CDR1 is SEHNR, CDR2 FQNEAQ, per germline (reference sequence). Trimming removed 8 bases at V and 4 bases at J, with 14 bases between. Here the CDR3 reads CASVRGRDNEKLFF. The CDR3, as DNA: TGTGCCAGCGTCAGAGGCAGGGATAATGAAAAACTGTTTTTT.

The V call is TRBV21-1, the J call TRBJ1-1; the table gives TRBD1 as D, unverified against the DNA. TRBV21-1 is a listed pseudogene. The CDR3 is made up of 13 amino acids. The CDR3: CASTSPRQSGAFF. The CDR3 bases are TGTGCCAGCACCTCACCCCGACAGAGCGGAGCTTTCTTT.

The genes are TRBV7-2 and TRBJ2-7; 10 nucleotides line up with TRBD2. The CDR3 has 16 amino acids. Germline-derived CDR1 and CDR2 are SGHTA and FQGNSA. Germline trimming cut 1 base from V and 5 bases from J; bases unmatched to any gene: 8. The CDR3 spells CASSLVASGRVHEQYF. In DNA, the CDR3 is TGTGCCAGCAGCTTAGTAGCCAGCGGGAGGGTCCACGAGCAGTACTTC.

V gene TRBV20-1 combines with J gene TRBJ1-1; 8 bases match TRBD1. The CDR3 spans 11 residues. From germline, CDR1 is DFQATT and CDR2 SNEGSKA (reference sequence). V trimming: 5 bases; J trimming: 7 bases; junction bases outside the gene matches: 3. DNA of the CDR3: TGCAGTGCTCGACAGGGGTATGAAGCTTTCTTT. Its protein product is CSARQGYEAFF.

The V and J genes are TRBV30 and TRBJ2-7; 7 bases agree with TRBD1. V lost 7 bases and J lost 6; bases outside the gene matches: 9. Germline loops: CDR1 GTSNPN, CDR2 SVGIG (reference sequence). The CDR3 consists of 12 residues. In DNA form, the CDR3 reads TGTGCCTCGGGACAGCCCTTAGGCGAGCAGTACTTC. Translating gives CASGQPLGEQYF.

The chain links TRBV6-1 to TRBJ2-5; either TRBD1 or TRBD2 may supply D (5 bases each). The germline V and J ends were trimmed by 4 bases and 7 bases, with 13 bases remaining between them. The germline V gene has CDR1 MNHNS and CDR2 SASEGT. CDR3 size: 13 residues. CDR3 sequence: CASSAGPGRTQYF. The DNA for the CDR3 is TGTGCCAGCAGTGCGGGACCGGGGCGGACCCAGTACTTC.

This chain joins TRBV2 and TRBJ2-3; D is ambiguous. The V end was cut by 7 bases, the J end by 1 base, with 9 bases between. CDR1 is SNHLY, CDR2 FYNNEI, per germline. CDR3 length: 13 amino acids. CDR3 region: CASKVSRTDTQYF. Here the CDR3 DNA reads TGTGCCAGCAAGGTGAGCCGCACAGATACGCAGTATTTT.

The genes are TRBV28 and TRBJ2-3, with D hard to call. This CDR3 is 13 amino acids long. V gave up 5 bases and J gave up 2 bases, with 8 bases separating them. Germline assignment: CDR1 MDHEN and CDR2 SYDVKM. In nucleotides, the CDR3 is TGTGCCAGCAGTCAAACAGTCACAGATACGCAGTATTTT. This codes for CASSQTVTDTQYF.

The chain couples TRBV6-2 or TRBV6-3 to TRBJ2-3; the D gene is possibly TRBD2 (5 bases). There are 13 residues in the CDR3. Trimming stripped 6 bases from V and 2 bases from J, with 9 bases between. Germline V gene lookup returns CDR1 MNHEY and CDR2 SVGEGT. CDR3 region: CASREDLTDTQYF. CDR3 DNA: TGTGCCAGCAGGGAGGACCTCACAGATACGCAGTATTTT.

The gene calls are TRBV20-1 and TRBJ2-3, with D unclear. Germline V gene lookup returns CDR1 DFQATT and CDR2 SNEGSKA (reference sequence). The CDR3 extends over 13 amino acids. Deletions cut 7 bases from V and 7 bases from J, with 18 bases between. The CDR3 coding sequence is TGCAGTGGGAAGGCGGTGGCACCTTATACGCAGTATTTT. Translated, it gives CSGKAVAPYTQYF.

In its sample, this clonotype was seen a few times. The rearrangement links TRBV21-1 to TRBJ1-1. TRBV21-1 is a pseudogene locus. CDR3 length: 17 residues. The CDR3 is CASSKRTLTTRNTEAFF. The CDR3 bases are TGTGCCAGCAGCAAACGTACGTTAACGACTCGGAACACTGAAGCTTTCTTT.

This clonotype was counted between two and nine times. This sequence joins TRBV2 and TRBJ2-7; D unresolved. CDR1 is SNHLY and CDR2 is FYNNEI in the germline V gene. The CDR3 contains 12 residues. Trimming stripped 2 bases from V and 2 bases from J, with 4 bases between. CDR3 sequence reads: CASSETTYEQYF. CDR3 DNA sequence: TGTGCCAGCAGTGAAACAACCTACGAGCAGTACTTC.

The chain recombines TRBV28 with TRBJ2-2; D call uncertain. From germline, CDR1 is MDHEN and CDR2 SYDVKM. The V end lost 6 bases, the J end lost 7 bases, and 6 bases lay between the germline ends. The CDR3 contains 11 residues. DNA for the CDR3: TGTGCCAGCAGGCACAACGGGGAGCTGTTTTTT. Translation gives CASRHNGELFF.

The chain links TRBV7-2 to TRBJ1-2; 7 bases agree with TRBD1. The CDR3 extends over 14 amino acids. The germline V gene has CDR1 SGHTA and CDR2 FQGNSA. V was clipped by 5 bases and J by 4 bases; unmatched bases: 7. The CDR3 nucleotides read TGTGCCAGCAGCCCAGGGGGGCTTGGCTATGGCTACACCTTC. The encoded protein is CASSPGGLGYGYTF.

This clonotype was seen once. This chain connects TRBV27 to TRBJ1-5; D gene ambiguous. Germline V gene sequence: CDR1 MNHEY, CDR2 SMNVEV (reference sequence). The length of the CDR3 is 14 residues. V lost 4 bases and J lost 4, with 11 bases in between. The CDR3 coding sequence is TGTGCCAGCAGTTCCTATGGACTGAATCAGCCCCAGCATTTT. Translation gives CASSSYGLNQPQHF.

The chain employs TRBV4-1 and TRBJ1-2; no clear D gene. This CDR3 comprises 12 residues. Germline-derived CDR1 and CDR2 are MGHRA and YSYEKL. V dropped 0 bases and J dropped 4 bases, with 3 bases sitting between them. The CDR3 DNA is TGCGCCAGCAGCCAAGACCCCTATGGCTACACCTTC. It encodes CASSQDPYGYTF.

This clonotype appeared a single time. The rearrangement uses TRBV6-2 or TRBV6-3 and TRBJ1-6; D might be TRBD1 (5 bases). The V end was cut by 8 bases, the J end by 6 bases, with 11 bases between. Germline V CDR1 and CDR2: MNHEY, SVGEGT. The CDR3 runs 13 residues. CDR3 residues: CASDVGPNSPLHF. The CDR3, as DNA: TGTGCCAGCGATGTGGGGCCTAATTCACCCCTCCACTTT.

V usage is TRBV7-2 and J usage is TRBJ2-5, with 12 bases matching TRBD2. The J segment lost 4 bases and the V segment lost 0 bases, leaving 6 bases of the junction unmatched. CDR3 length: 17 amino acids. Germline CDR1 is SGHTA and CDR2 is FQGNSA. Here the CDR3 DNA reads TGTGCCAGCAGCTTAGCAGGACTAGCGGGAATCGGAGAGACCCAGTACTTC. This codes for CASSLAGLAGIGETQYF. The whole variable domain, filled in from reference TRBV7-2 and TRBJ2-5, reads GAGVSQSPSNKVTEKGKDVELRCDPISGHTALYWYRQSLGQGLEFLIYFQGNSAPDKSGLPSDRFSAERTGGSVSTLTIQRTQQEDSAVYLCASSLAGLAGIGETQYFGPGTRLLVL.

This chain uses TRBV6-2 or TRBV6-3 with TRBJ2-5, with D possibly being TRBD2 (5 bases). The CDR3 has 15 amino acids. V shed 0 bases and J shed 4 bases, with 12 bases lying between them. Germline V gives CDR1 MNHEY, CDR2 SVGEGT. CDR3 region: CASSYSISGGETQYF. Written as DNA, the CDR3 is TGTGCCAGCAGTTACTCGATCTCCGGAGGAGAGACCCAGTACTTC.

The chain employs TRBV7-2 and TRBJ2-2; weak D call: TRBD2 (5 bases). The CDR3 is 16 residues long. Germline loops: CDR1 SGHTA, CDR2 FQGNSA. Trimming shortened V by 4 bases and J by 5 bases, and 17 bases separated the two germline ends. CDR3 DNA sequence: TGTGCCAGCAGCTCGGTTCGAGAGGGCCTAACCGGGGAGCTGTTTTTT. This sequence encodes CASSSVREGLTGELFF.

This clonotype was detected once. One end of the junction fails to match germline, which may point to a read error. The chain joins TRBV6-2 or TRBV6-3 to TRBJ1-5, with 8 bases matching TRBD1. Germline CDR1 is MNHEY and CDR2 is SVGEGT. The CDR3 is 13 residues long. The CDR3 here is CASRADRAQPRHF. The DNA for the CDR3 is TGTGCCAGCAGAGCGGACAGGGCCCAGCCCCGGCATTTT.

This chain connects TRBV28 to TRBJ2-7; D gene ambiguous. The CDR3 length is 14 residues. V dropped 7 bases and J dropped 3 bases, with 16 bases sitting between them. The germline gives CDR1 MDHEN, CDR2 SYDVKM. CDR3 protein: CASIESKGFYEQYF. The CDR3 DNA follows: TGTGCCAGCATTGAATCAAAGGGTTTCTACGAGCAGTACTTC.

CDR3 DNA sequence: TGTGCCTGGATGAGACGGATGCTACCGAACTATGGCTACACCTTC. This gives the protein CAWMRRMLPNYGYTF. The chain carries TRBV30 and TRBJ1-2; D gene unclear. V lost 4 bases and J 2 bases, leaving 17 bases between the germline ends. The CDR3 sequence is 15 residues long. Germline CDR1 GTSNPN, CDR2 SVGIG (reference sequence).

The chain uses TRBV5-1 and TRBJ2-5; D may be TRBD1 or TRBD2 (5 bases each). This CDR3 contains 14 residues. The germline V gene encodes CDR1 SGHRS and CDR2 YFSETQ. V dropped 0 bases and J dropped 4 bases, with 10 bases sitting between them. The CDR3: CASSLAAGRETQYF. CDR3 DNA sequence: TGCGCCAGCAGCTTGGCAGCAGGGAGAGAGACCCAGTACTTC.